The clone carrying this T cell receptor beta chain has a handful of counts. What it binds is not known. One junction end does not reproduce the germline sequence, and a read error may be involved. Heparinised blood was drawn once per donor, averaging roughly 120 mL. These data belong to a study of beta chain features in type 1 diabetes. Study as a whole: Patients and healthy donors were similar in age, gender and cell yields. Study-wide results and limits: In all four CD4+ subsets, TCRB CDR3 length was significantly, moderately reduced in type 1 diabetes.

CDR3 size: 11 residues. From germline, CDR1 is SGHNT and CDR2 YYREEE (reference sequence). Sequencing targeted expressed TCRB transcripts, as all isolated RNA had been reverse transcribed. TCRdb's copy holds only in-frame clones and misses some; the assay was immunoSEQ multiplex PCR. The sample yields roughly 610,000 clones, about 16% seen once. The sequenced material came from naive CD4+ T cells from blood. This TCR was sampled from a man aged 18 to 29 in good health. The rearrangement uses TRBV5-4 and TRBJ2-7; D tentatively reads TRBD1 or TRBD2 (5 bases each). The CDR3 here is CASSHFRGLTW. The CDR3, as DNA: TGTGCCAGCAGCCATTTCCGGGGCCTTACGTGG.